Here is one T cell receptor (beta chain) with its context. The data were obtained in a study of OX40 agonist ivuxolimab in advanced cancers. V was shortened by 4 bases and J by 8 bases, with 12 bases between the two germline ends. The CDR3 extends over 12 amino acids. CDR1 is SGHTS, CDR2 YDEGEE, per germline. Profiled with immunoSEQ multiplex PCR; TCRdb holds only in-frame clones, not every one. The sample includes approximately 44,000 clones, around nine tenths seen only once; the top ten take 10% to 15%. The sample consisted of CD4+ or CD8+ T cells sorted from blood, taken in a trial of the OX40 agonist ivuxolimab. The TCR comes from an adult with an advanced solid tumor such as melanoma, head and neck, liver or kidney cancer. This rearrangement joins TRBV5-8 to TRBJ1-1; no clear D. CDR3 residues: CASSPDPTEAFF. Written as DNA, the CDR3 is TGTGCCAGCAGCCCAGACCCCACAGAAGCTTTCTTT.